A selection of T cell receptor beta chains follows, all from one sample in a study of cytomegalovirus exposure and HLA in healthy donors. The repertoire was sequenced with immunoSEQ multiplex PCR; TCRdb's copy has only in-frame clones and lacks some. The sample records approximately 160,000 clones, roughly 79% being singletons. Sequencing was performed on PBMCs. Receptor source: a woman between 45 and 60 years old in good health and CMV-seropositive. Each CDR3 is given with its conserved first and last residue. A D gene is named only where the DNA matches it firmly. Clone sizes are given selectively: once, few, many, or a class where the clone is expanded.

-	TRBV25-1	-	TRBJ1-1	TGTGCCAGCAGGCCGACAGTTCCCTTT	CASRPTVPF
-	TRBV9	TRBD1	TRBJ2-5	TGTGCCAGCAGCGTATCAGGGGGCGAGACCCAGTACTTC	CASSVSGGETQYF
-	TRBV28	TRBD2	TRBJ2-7	TGTGCCAGCAGTTTAAGCCTAGCGGGATCATACGAGCAGTACTTC	CASSLSLAGSYEQYF
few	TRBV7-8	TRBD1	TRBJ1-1	TGTGCCAGCAGCTTAGGGGACAGGAACACTGAAGCTTTCTTT	CASSLGDRNTEAFF
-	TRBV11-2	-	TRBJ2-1	TGTGCCAGCAGCTTTGGACTACTCGACAATGAGCAGTTCTTC	CASSFGLLDNEQFF
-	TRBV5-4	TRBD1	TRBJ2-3	TGTGCCAGCAGCTCCAGGGGTGACAGGGGAACAGATACGCAGTATTTT	CASSSRGDRGTDTQYF
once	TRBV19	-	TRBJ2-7	TGTGCCAGTAGTCCCCGTGGACAGCTAAGCTCCTACGAGCAGTACTTC	CASSPRGQLSSYEQYF
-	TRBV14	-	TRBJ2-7	TGTGCCAGCAGCCAAGGATTGTCCCCGCCTTTACTTCACGAGCAGTACTTC	CASSQGLSPPLLHEQYF
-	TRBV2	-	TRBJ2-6	TGTGCCAGCAGGGTCCAGTCTGGGGCCAACGTCCTGACTTTC	CASRVQSGANVLTF
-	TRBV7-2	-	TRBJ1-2	TGTGCCAGCAGCGATGACAGGATCTATGGCTACACCTTC	CASSDDRIYGYTF
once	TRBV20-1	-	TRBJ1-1	TGCAGTGCTATGACAAACACTGAAGCTTTCTTT	CSAMTNTEAFF
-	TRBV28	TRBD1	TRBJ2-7	TGTGCCAGCAGTGAGCCGGGACAGGGCTACGAGCAGTACTTC	CASSEPGQGYEQYF
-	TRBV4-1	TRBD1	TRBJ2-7	TGCGCCAGCAGCCAAGGAAGGCTAACAGGGGGCGCGCCCTACGAGCAGTACTTC	CASSQGRLTGGAPYEQYF
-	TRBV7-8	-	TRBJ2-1	TGTGCCAGCAGCCGACTAGATAATCCGTCCTACAATGAGCAGTTCTTC	CASSRLDNPSYNEQFF
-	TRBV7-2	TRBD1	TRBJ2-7	TGTGCCAGCAGCCCCCGGGACAGGGGGCTAGACGAGCAGTACTTC	CASSPRDRGLDEQYF
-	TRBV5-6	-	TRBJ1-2	TGTGCCAGCAGGGGGGCGGACAGCCTTTACTATGGCTACACCTTC	CASRGADSLYYGYTF
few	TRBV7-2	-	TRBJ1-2	TGTGCCAGCAGCCCAAGGTCCTCTAGTTATGGCTACACCTTC	CASSPRSSSYGYTF
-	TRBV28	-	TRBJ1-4	TGTGCCAGCAGTCCTACGACAGGAGGTAGAGAAAAACTGTTTTTT	CASSPTTGGREKLFF
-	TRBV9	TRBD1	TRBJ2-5	TGTGCCAGCAGCCAATCGGGACAGGACCAAGAGACCCAGTACTTC	CASSQSGQDQETQYF
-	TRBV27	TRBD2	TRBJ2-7	TGTGCCAGCAGTACCTTAGCGGGAGAGCAGTACTTC	CASSTLAGEQYF
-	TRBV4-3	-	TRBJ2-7	TGCGCCAGCAGCCAAGATTGGGCAGGGGGGATCTCCGAGCAGTACTTC	CASSQDWAGGISEQYF
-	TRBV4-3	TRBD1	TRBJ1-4	TGCGCCAGCAGCCAAGATGAAGAGGGACAGGCGCGACAGACCAGATTGTGGAAACTGTTTTTT	CASSQDEEGQARQTRLWKLFF